The clone carrying this T cell receptor beta chain has a single count. Its antigen is unidentified. CDR3 length equals 14 residues. The J segment lost 4 bases and the V segment lost 5 bases, leaving 4 bases of the junction unmatched. The germline V gene encodes CDR1 MGHDK and CDR2 SYGVNS. TCRdb's table, derived via immunoSEQ multiplex PCR, lists solely in-frame clones and lacks some. Of 70,000 or so clones in the sample, about 95% were seen once. This sample stems from a study of cytomegalovirus exposure and HLA in healthy donors. Study outcomes and limitations: Most TCR sequences were rare, but some public TCRs occurred in many donors.

Sequencing input: PBMCs. This clonotype was sampled from a woman between 18 and 29 years old in good health and CMV-seronegative. V and J are TRBV25-1 and TRBJ1-2, with 10 bases that match TRBD1. The CDR3 protein is CASSRGQGSYGYTF. As DNA, the CDR3 is TGTGCCAGCAGTCGGGGACAGGGGAGCTATGGCTACACCTTC.